Following are 29 T cell receptor beta chains from one sample sequenced in a study of OX40 agonist ivuxolimab in advanced cancers. TCRdb's copy holds only in-frame clones and misses some; the assay was immunoSEQ multiplex PCR. The sample holds about 48,000 clones; about 87% are singletons and the top ten take 10%. The sequencing here drew on CD4+ or CD8+ T cells sorted from blood, taken in a trial of the OX40 agonist ivuxolimab. Receptors originate from an adult with an advanced solid tumor such as melanoma, head and neck, liver or kidney cancer.

The V gene is TRBV4-1, the J gene TRBJ2-7; 9 positions agree with TRBD2. The CDR3 length is 16 residues. Trimming at V came to 1 base and at J to 4 bases, leaving 8 bases not matched to a gene. Germline CDR1 MGHRA, CDR2 YSYEKL. CDR3 in amino acids: CASSQVGAGGVYEQYF. The CDR3 DNA follows: TGCGCCAGCAGCCAAGTAGGAGCGGGGGGCGTATACGAGCAGTACTTC.

The CDR3 here is CASSLDRPVTEAFF. The CDR3 DNA sequence: TGTGCCAGCAGCTTGGACAGGCCGGTCACTGAAGCTTTCTTT. The chain couples TRBV5-5 to TRBJ1-1, with D perhaps matching TRBD1 (5 bases). The germline V gene has CDR1 SGHKS and CDR2 YYEKEE (reference sequence). The CDR3 length is 14 residues. V was shortened by 0 bases and J by 4 bases, with 10 bases between the two germline ends.

The chain has TRBV6-5 and TRBJ1-4; D is undetermined. CDR1 is MNHEY, CDR2 SVGAGI, per germline. Trimming cost V 1 base and J 5 bases, with 11 bases left between them. The CDR3 has 15 residues. CDR3 amino acids: CASSYYPIQNEKLFF. CDR3 bases: TGTGCCAGCAGTTACTATCCAATTCAGAATGAAAAACTGTTTTTT.

This clone has only a few counts. The CDR3 spells CSVARDYEQYF. The CDR3 DNA is TGCAGCGTTGCCCGGGACTACGAGCAGTACTTC. The chain has TRBV29-1 and TRBJ2-7; D might be TRBD2 (5 bases). CDR1 and CDR2 (germline): SQVTM, ANQGSEA. Between the trimmed V and J ends, which lost 4 bases and 3 bases, there was a span of 7 bases. This CDR3 has 11 amino acids.

This clone was seen more than once but under ten times. The gene calls are TRBV2 and TRBJ1-2; 7 positions match TRBD1. Trimming at V came to 10 bases and at J to 4 bases, leaving 9 bases not matched to a gene. This CDR3 has 13 residues. Germline CDR1 and CDR2: SNHLY and FYNNEI. CDR3 residues: CATETGNGYGYTF. For the CDR3, the DNA is TGTGCCACCGAGACAGGGAACGGCTATGGCTACACCTTC.

The chain combines TRBV5-6 with TRBJ2-1, with D tentatively TRBD1 or TRBD2 (6 bases each). The V gene lost 0 bases and the J gene lost 4 bases, with 14 bases spanning the gap. Germline V gene lookup returns CDR1 SGHDT and CDR2 YYEEEE. This CDR3 has 16 amino acids. Here the CDR3 DNA reads TGTGCCAGCAGCTTGGAAGTCACAGGGACTTACAATGAGCAGTTCTTC. Its translation: CASSLEVTGTYNEQFF.

J is TRBJ1-4 and V is TRBV5-4; no definite D call. In germline, CDR1 is SGHNT, CDR2 YYREEE (reference sequence). V shed 5 bases and J shed 4 bases, with 9 bases lying between them. The CDR3 totals 13 residues. CDR3 in amino acids: CASSGSDNEKLFF. The CDR3 nucleotides read TGTGCCAGCAGTGGCAGTGATAATGAAAAACTGTTTTTT.

Written as DNA, the CDR3 is TGTGCCAGCAGTTTATACCCCTCCGGACTAGCGGGAGGGCCGAATCTCGACGGGGAGCTGTTTTTT. Translation: CASSLYPSGLAGGPNLDGELFF. The rearrangement joins TRBV27 to TRBJ2-2; 15 positions agree with TRBD2. The V gene's germline CDR1 is MNHEY and CDR2 SMNVEV (reference sequence). V shed 1 base, J shed 7 bases, and the junction held 19 bases outside the gene matches. This CDR3 spans 22 amino acids.

This chain connects TRBV5-6 to TRBJ2-1; maybe TRBD1 (6 bases). The CDR3 sequence is 14 residues long. V lost 3 bases and J 4 bases, leaving 11 bases between the germline ends. Germline CDR1 and CDR2: SGHDT and YYEEEE. The CDR3 DNA sequence: TGTGCCAGCAGCTCCGGGACATTTTACAATGAGCAGTTCTTC. It yields the protein CASSSGTFYNEQFF.

This chain connects TRBV2 to TRBJ1-6, with a possible D match to TRBD1 (6 bases). CDR1 and CDR2 (germline): SNHLY, FYNNEI. V was shortened by 3 bases and J by 2 bases, with 11 bases between the two germline ends. This CDR3 is built from 16 residues. The CDR3 protein is CASSDQAGAYNSPLHF. The CDR3, as DNA: TGTGCCAGCAGTGACCAAGCAGGGGCCTATAATTCACCCCTCCACTTT.

This chain connects TRBV13 to TRBJ2-3, with D possibly matching TRBD1 (6 bases). CDR1 PRHDT and CDR2 FYEKMQ come from the germline V gene (reference sequence). V lost 4 bases and J 2 bases, leaving 10 bases between the germline ends. There are 14 residues in the CDR3. This CDR3 reads CASSSGHYTDTQYF. The CDR3 DNA follows: TGTGCCAGCAGCTCGGGACACTACACAGATACGCAGTATTTT.

V is TRBV11-2 and J is TRBJ1-4, with a possible D match to TRBD1 (5 bases). The CDR3 contains 16 residues. With 7 bases removed from V and 8 bases from J, the gap between germline ends came to 23 bases. Per germline, CDR1 SGHAT and CDR2 FQNNGV. This CDR3 is CASTSPGELIGEKLFF. CDR3 nucleotide sequence: TGTGCCAGCACCTCGCCGGGGGAACTAATAGGGGAAAAACTGTTTTTT.

The genes are TRBV4-1 and TRBJ2-1; 10 bases are shared with TRBD2. The ends lost 4 bases at V and 8 bases at J; junction bases unmatched: 8. The CDR3 contains 15 residues. Germline CDR1 reads MGHRA; CDR2 reads YSYEKL. CDR3 bases: TGCGCCAGCAGCCTCAAAGCGGGAGGGGGGGATGAGCAGTTCTTC. It specifies CASSLKAGGGDEQFF.

The V and J genes are TRBV19 and TRBJ1-5; 12 bases map to TRBD1. V lost 8 bases, J lost 1 base, and 9 bases stayed unmatched. This CDR3 region has 17 residues. Germline assignment: CDR1 LNHDA and CDR2 SQIVND (reference sequence). The chain's CDR3 is CASLGLGTGGSNQPQHF. The CDR3 bases are TGTGCCAGTCTAGGACTTGGGACAGGGGGCAGCAATCAGCCCCAGCATTTT.

The V call is TRBV4-3, the J call TRBJ2-7; 14 nucleotides line up with TRBD2. J gave up 7 bases and V 0 bases, and 5 bases lay outside the gene matches. Germline V gene data show CDR1 as LGHNA and CDR2 as YSLEER. The CDR3 contains 16 residues. For the CDR3, the DNA is TGCGCCAGCAGCCAAGACATGACTAGCGGGGGGGTGGAGCAGTACTTC. This translates into CASSQDMTSGGVEQYF.

The V and J genes are TRBV7-3 and TRBJ2-1; 9 bases line up with TRBD2. CDR1 SGHTA and CDR2 FQGTGA come from the germline V gene. The CDR3 is 17 residues long. The V and J ends lost 1 base and 5 bases, in that order; junction bases with no gene match: 9. This chain's CDR3 is CASSLRARGGLDNEQFF. The CDR3 coding sequence is TGTGCCAGCAGCTTAAGGGCGCGGGGGGGCCTTGACAATGAGCAGTTCTTC.

V gene TRBV19 combines with J gene TRBJ2-7; tentatively, D is TRBD2 (5 bases). The CDR3 spans 14 residues. The germline V gene has CDR1 LNHDA and CDR2 SQIVND (reference sequence). V lost 5 bases to trimming and J lost 3 bases, with 14 bases between them. The CDR3 sequence is CASSPDTDYYEQYF. DNA of the CDR3: TGTGCCAGTAGTCCGGATACCGACTACTACGAGCAGTACTTC.

The chain joins TRBV7-9 to TRBJ1-5; D is uncertain. The V gene's germline CDR1 is SEHNR and CDR2 FQNEAQ (reference sequence). The CDR3 covers 13 residues. V lost 2 bases, J lost 1 base, and 3 bases lay in between. The CDR3 DNA sequence: TGTGCCAGCAGCTTATCCAGCAATCAGCCCCAGCATTTT. Translating it yields CASSLSSNQPQHF.

This clone was observed a handful of times. The chain links TRBV4-3 to TRBJ1-2; maybe TRBD1 (6 bases). The CDR3 spans 14 residues. The ends were cut back, 1 base at V and 4 bases at J, with 10 bases in the middle. The germline V gene encodes CDR1 LGHNA and CDR2 YSLEER. Written as DNA, the CDR3 is TGCGCCAGCAGCCAAGGCCTGACAGGCTATGGCTACACCTTC. As protein: CASSQGLTGYGYTF.

The chain has TRBV6-5 and TRBJ2-5; 7 bases are shared with TRBD2. The CDR3 is made up of 15 amino acids. Trimming removed 6 bases from V and 1 base from J; junction bases left unmatched: 8. The V gene's germline CDR1 is MNHEY and CDR2 SVGAGI. CDR3 DNA: TGTGCCAGCAGAACGTTGGCGGGAGCCCAAGAGACCCAGTACTTC. It yields the protein CASRTLAGAQETQYF.

The chain joins TRBV7-2 to TRBJ2-4; possible D gene TRBD2, 5 bases. The CDR3 extends over 14 amino acids. Germline values: CDR1 SGHTA, CDR2 FQGNSA. V was cut by 1 base and J by 15 bases, with 19 bases left in between. CDR3: CASSLDGVSLNTYF. CDR3 nucleotides: TGTGCCAGCAGCTTAGACGGGGTCTCTTTGAACACGTACTTC.

The chain couples TRBV19 to TRBJ2-2, with unresolved D. The length of the CDR3 is 14 residues. Trimming stripped 3 bases from V and 5 bases from J, with 10 bases between. CDR1 is LNHDA and CDR2 is SQIVND in the germline V gene (reference sequence). The CDR3 DNA reads as TGTGCCAGTAGTATGAGTCCGACGACCGGGGAGCTGTTTTTT. Its protein is CASSMSPTTGELFF.

As DNA, the CDR3 is TGTGCCAGCAGCCTTACAGGGGGATTTAATGAAAAACTGTTTTTT. Its protein is CASSLTGGFNEKLFF. The V and J genes are TRBV9 and TRBJ1-4; 8 nucleotides match TRBD1. Looked up from germline, CDR1 is SGDLS and CDR2 is YYNGEE. Losses at the gene ends were 4 bases for V and 4 bases for J; bases not matched to a gene: 6. This CDR3 has 15 amino acids.

The gene calls are TRBV11-2 and TRBJ2-5; D is unclear. V shed 5 bases and J shed 0 bases, with 13 bases lying between them. The CDR3 contains 15 residues. Germline lookup yields CDR1 SGHAT and CDR2 FQNNGV. Here the CDR3 reads CASSATLEDQETQYF. CDR3 DNA: TGTGCCAGCAGCGCAACCCTAGAGGACCAAGAGACCCAGTACTTC.

The chain combines TRBV4-1 with TRBJ2-7; D call uncertain. Deletions cut 0 bases from V and 6 bases from J, with 12 bases between. The CDR3 sequence is 14 residues long. Per the germline V gene, CDR1 is MGHRA and CDR2 is YSYEKL. The chain's CDR3 is CASSQDRTDPEQYF. The DNA of the CDR3 is TGCGCCAGCAGCCAAGATCGTACGGATCCCGAGCAGTACTTC.

The rearrangement joins TRBV19 to TRBJ1-2; D gene unclear. The CDR3 is 14 residues long. Deletions cut 1 base from V and 1 base from J, with 7 bases between. The germline V gene has CDR1 LNHDA and CDR2 SQIVND (reference sequence). CDR3 sequence (DNA): TGTGCCAGTAGTATAGGCGGCAGTAACTATGGCTACACCTTC. Translated: CASSIGGSNYGYTF.

The rearrangement links TRBV11-3 to TRBJ2-1; 13 positions match TRBD2. V dropped 1 base and J dropped 7; count of bases not matched to a gene: 1. The CDR3 spans 15 residues. Per germline, CDR1 SGHNT and CDR2 YENEEA. CDR3 bases: TGTGCCAGCAGCTTAGGGACTAGCGGGAGAAATGAGCAGTTCTTC. It yields the protein CASSLGTSGRNEQFF.

The gene calls are TRBV6-1 and TRBJ1-5, with D uncertain. CDR1 and CDR2 from the germline V gene are MNHNS and SASEGT. This CDR3 has 13 residues. The V end lost 8 bases, the J end lost 5 bases, and 13 bases lay between the germline ends. CDR3 amino acids: CASLGRPYQPQHF. CDR3 coding DNA: TGTGCCAGCCTAGGACGGCCTTATCAGCCCCAGCATTTT.

CDR3 protein: CASSIGTGELFF. CDR3 coding DNA: TGTGCCAGTAGTATCGGTACCGGGGAGCTGTTTTTT. This chain uses TRBV19 with TRBJ2-2; D is ambiguous. The CDR3 is 12 amino acids. Germline V lookup: CDR1 LNHDA, CDR2 SQIVND (reference sequence). V lost 3 bases and J 5 bases, leaving 4 bases between the germline ends.